A single sample gave rise to the 31 T cell receptor beta chains below, sequenced in a study of blood T cell repertoires in COVID-19. Some clones are missing from TCRdb's copy, which holds only in-frame ones; the method was immunoSEQ multiplex PCR. This table holds about 250,000 clones, 75% to 90% found once. Sequences were obtained from PBMCs or T cells enriched from blood (not recorded which). Receptor source: a man between 35 and 55 years old who had recovered from COVID-19.

V usage is TRBV3-1 (or the pseudogene TRBV3-2) and J usage is TRBJ2-5; D remains unclear. This CDR3 is 14 amino acids long. In germline, CDR1 is LGHDT, CDR2 YNNKEL (reference sequence). V lost 4 bases and J 5 bases, leaving 14 bases between the germline ends. CDR3 in DNA: TGTGCCAGCAGCCCCTTTTTTGGGCGTGAGACCCAGTACTTC. Its translation is CASSPFFGRETQYF.

The rearrangement links TRBV18 to TRBJ2-5; 8 bases are shared with TRBD2. The V and J ends lost 1 base and 3 bases, in that order; junction bases with no gene match: 10. The germline CDR1 and CDR2 sequences are KGHSH and LQKENI. The CDR3 runs to 17 residues. The CDR3 nucleotides are TGTGCCAGCTCACCACTTCCCATTCAAGCGGGGGAAGAGACCCAGTACTTC. This encodes CASSPLPIQAGEETQYF.

The J gene is TRBJ2-7, the V gene TRBV6-5; 11 nucleotides line up with TRBD1. The ends lost 6 bases at V and 3 bases at J; junction bases unmatched: 4. The CDR3 length is 14 residues. CDR1 and CDR2 from the germline V gene are MNHEY and SVGAGI. CDR3 loop: CASSRDRGDYEQYF. CDR3 DNA: TGTGCCAGCAGCCGGGACAGGGGGGACTACGAGCAGTACTTC.

The chain links TRBV9 to TRBJ1-6, with TRBD1 as a possible D gene (6 bases). The CDR3 contains 14 residues. V lost 3 bases and J lost 10, with 14 bases in between. The germline V gene encodes CDR1 SGDLS and CDR2 YYNGEE. The CDR3 nucleotides are TGTGCCAGCAGCGCTTACAGGGACGCCTCACCCCTCCACTTT. Translation gives CASSAYRDASPLHF.

The chain combines TRBV11-2 with TRBJ1-2; D possibly corresponds to TRBD1 (6 bases). Trimming pared 4 bases from V and 3 bases from J, leaving 15 bases between. The CDR3 has 15 residues. The germline V gene encodes CDR1 SGHAT and CDR2 FQNNGV. The CDR3 here is CASSSDRTDYYGYTF. In DNA, the CDR3 is TGTGCCAGCAGCTCGGACCGGACAGACTACTATGGCTACACCTTC.

The chain links TRBV4-1 to TRBJ2-3; 7 bases align to TRBD2. The CDR3 consists of 16 residues. Trimming cost V 0 bases and J 3 bases; bases outside gene matches: 6. CDR1 is MGHRA, CDR2 YSYEKL, per germline. CDR3 nucleotide sequence: TGCGCCAGCAGCCAAGATCGCGGGAGCCTGACAGATACGCAGTATTTT. Protein product: CASSQDRGSLTDTQYF.

This clone was seen a handful of times. The gene calls are TRBV19 and TRBJ1-5; TRBD1 is a possible D gene (6 bases). Trimming took off 8 bases at V and 6 bases at J, with 11 bases between the two ends. CDR3 size: 12 residues. The germline V gene encodes CDR1 LNHDA and CDR2 SQIVND (reference sequence). CDR3 coding DNA: TGTGCCAGTCAAGGGGGGGTTCAGCCCCAGCATTTT. This sequence encodes CASQGGVQPQHF. Full variable domain (outside the CDR3, taken from reference TRBV19 and TRBJ1-5): DGGITQSPKYLFRKEGQNVTLSCEQNLNHDAMYWYRQDPGQGLRLIYYSQIVNDFQKGDIAEGYSVSREKKESFPLTVTSAQKNPTAFYLCASQGGVQPQHFGDGTRLSIL.

This clone appeared a single time. The chain recombines TRBV11-2 with TRBJ2-1; 15 nucleotides match TRBD2. Trimming at V came to 4 bases and at J to 13 bases, leaving 11 bases not matched to a gene. The CDR3 spans 16 residues. Germline values: CDR1 SGHAT, CDR2 FQNNGV. CDR3 sequence: CASSSTRTSGRAGQFF. The CDR3 nucleotides read TGTGCCAGCAGCTCGACCAGGACTAGCGGGAGGGCAGGTCAGTTCTTC.

Only one count was recorded for this clone. The CDR3 nucleotides are TGTGCCAGCAGTTTACCGAGACAGCTACACAATCAGCCCCAGCATTTT. Translation: CASSLPRQLHNQPQHF. This chain links TRBV28 with TRBJ1-5; D perhaps matches TRBD1 (5 bases). The CDR3 is 16 residues long. The V end lost 2 bases, the J end lost 3 bases, and 14 bases lay between the germline ends. The germline CDR1 and CDR2 sequences are MDHEN and SYDVKM.

The chain recombines TRBV11-3 with TRBJ2-3; D possibly corresponds to TRBD2 (6 bases). Germline CDR1 and CDR2: SGHNT and YENEEA. This CDR3 contains 15 residues. The V gene lost 3 bases and the J gene lost 1 base, with 11 bases spanning the gap. The DNA of the CDR3 is TGTGCCAGCAGCTTCCGGGTAGCGGGCACAGATACGCAGTATTTT. Protein: CASSFRVAGTDTQYF. The full variable domain, in which reference TRBV11-3 and TRBJ2-3 provide the parts outside the CDR3, is EAGVVQSPRYKIIEKKQPVAFWCNPISGHNTLYWYLQNLGQGPELLIRYENEEAVDDSQLPKDRFSAERLKGVDSTLKIQPAELGDSAVYLCASSFRVAGTDTQYFGPGTRLTVL.

This clone was observed once. The chain links TRBV27 to TRBJ2-6; TRBD1 matches at 9 bases. This CDR3 region has 19 residues. Trimming removed 5 bases from V and 3 bases from J; junction bases left unmatched: 14. Germline loops: CDR1 MNHEY, CDR2 SMNVEV (reference sequence). CDR3 bases: TGTGCCAGCAGTCCAATACACTCCCGGACAGGGGTTGGGGCCAACGTCCTGACTTTC. This sequence encodes CASSPIHSRTGVGANVLTF.

This chain connects TRBV30 to TRBJ2-3; D may be TRBD2 (6 bases). The CDR3 consists of 14 residues. Per germline, CDR1 GTSNPN and CDR2 SVGIG (reference sequence). Trimming took 4 bases from V and 2 from J, leaving 13 bases between them. CDR3 sequence reads: CAWTRTTLTDTQYF. CDR3 in DNA: TGTGCCTGGACTCGGACTACCCTCACAGATACGCAGTATTTT.

The chain links TRBV19 to TRBJ1-2; no clear D gene. Germline CDR1 is LNHDA and CDR2 is SQIVND (reference sequence). Trimming stripped 7 bases from V and 8 bases from J, with 14 bases between. The CDR3 loop spans 12 amino acids. The CDR3: CASNIPWRGYTF. CDR3 coding DNA: TGTGCCAGTAATATTCCCTGGCGGGGCTACACCTTC.

This chain joins TRBV15 and TRBJ1-1; 7 bases are shared with TRBD1. The length of the CDR3 is 16 residues. The germline V gene encodes CDR1 LNHNV and CDR2 YYDKDF (reference sequence). Trimming cost V 0 bases and J 0 bases; bases outside gene matches: 4. CDR3 protein: CATSRDRDSMNTEAFF. The CDR3 DNA is TGTGCCACCAGCAGAGATCGGGACAGCATGAACACTGAAGCTTTCTTT.

V and J are TRBV28 and TRBJ1-5, with 7 bases matching TRBD1. Germline-derived CDR1 and CDR2 are MDHEN and SYDVKM. The V gene end was trimmed by 1 base and the J gene end by 4 bases; junction bases not matched to a gene: 4. The CDR3 is 15 amino acids. CDR3 loop: CASSLSDRRNQPQHF. CDR3 DNA: TGTGCCAGCAGTTTATCGGACAGGCGGAATCAGCCCCAGCATTTT.

Here the CDR3 DNA reads TGTGCCAGCAGCGTGCTAGCGGGAGGGCCAGTCAATGAGCAGTTCTTC. Amino acids: CASSVLAGGPVNEQFF. The V gene is TRBV9, the J gene TRBJ2-1, with 12 bases identical to TRBD2. Losses at the gene ends were 2 bases for V and 6 bases for J; bases not matched to a gene: 6. Per germline, CDR1 SGDLS and CDR2 YYNGEE. This CDR3 has 16 residues.

This rearrangement joins TRBV21-1 to TRBJ2-7; the table's TRBD1 call for D was not verified on the DNA. TRBV21-1 is classified as a pseudogene. The length of the CDR3 is 16 residues. The CDR3 DNA reads TGTGCCAGCAGCAAAGTGGTGGACAGGGGAGTCTACGAGCAGTACTTC. As protein: CASSKVVDRGVYEQYF.

The V and J genes are TRBV9 and TRBJ1-4; TRBD1 matches 8 bases. The V gene's germline CDR1 is SGDLS and CDR2 YYNGEE. This CDR3 has 14 residues. Losses at the gene ends were 3 bases for V and 8 bases for J; bases not matched to a gene: 6. This CDR3 reads CASSGQGAYEKLFF. The DNA of the CDR3 is TGTGCCAGCAGCGGCCAGGGGGCCTACGAAAAACTGTTTTTT.

This chain joins TRBV5-5 and TRBJ1-2; perhaps TRBD1 as D (5 bases). Trimming removed 0 bases at V and 2 bases at J, with 11 bases between. Germline CDR1 SGHKS, CDR2 YYEKEE (reference sequence). CDR3 length equals 15 residues. The CDR3 loop reads CASSLGLTVNYGYTF. Here the CDR3 DNA reads TGTGCCAGCAGCTTGGGTCTGACAGTGAACTATGGCTACACCTTC. Supplemented by reference TRBV5-5 and TRBJ1-2, the full variable domain reads DAGVTQSPTHLIKTRGQQVTLRCSPISGHKSVSWYQQVLGQGPQFIFQYYEKEERGRGNFPDRFSARQFPNYSSELNVNALLLGDSALYLCASSLGLTVNYGYTFGSGTRLTVV.

V gene TRBV27 combines with J gene TRBJ1-1, with D unclear. Trimming removed 0 bases at V and 6 bases at J, with 5 bases between. Germline values: CDR1 MNHEY, CDR2 SMNVEV (reference sequence). The CDR3 totals 12 residues. The CDR3 DNA is TGTGCCAGCAGTTTATCCGGTTCTGAAGCTTTCTTT. This sequence encodes CASSLSGSEAFF.

The chain employs TRBV19 and TRBJ2-7; tentatively, D is TRBD1 (6 bases). Germline V gene data show CDR1 as LNHDA and CDR2 as SQIVND (reference sequence). The CDR3 loop spans 16 amino acids. V was pared by 5 bases and J by 1 base, with 18 bases between. CDR3 bases: TGTGCCAGTAGTGTCGATGGGCAGGGGATTTCCTACGAGCAGTACTTC. Translated: CASSVDGQGISYEQYF.

The V gene is TRBV6-5, the J gene TRBJ1-2; 8 bases fit TRBD1. Per the germline V gene, CDR1 is MNHEY and CDR2 is SVGAGI. CDR3 length: 13 residues. V dropped 7 bases and J dropped 3; count of bases not matched to a gene: 4. The CDR3 region has the DNA TGTGCCAGCACCCCGACAGGGGACTATGGCTACACCTTC. It yields the protein CASTPTGDYGYTF.

The rearrangement uses TRBV11-2 and TRBJ2-6, with D tentatively TRBD1 (6 bases). The germline V gene has CDR1 SGHAT and CDR2 FQNNGV. V lost 2 bases, J lost 1 base, and 18 bases lay in between. The CDR3 length is 19 residues. CDR3 in amino acids: CASSLMSAGVPSGANVLTF. In DNA, the CDR3 is TGTGCCAGCAGCTTAATGAGTGCAGGGGTCCCTTCTGGGGCCAACGTCCTGACTTTC.

The chain carries TRBV29-1 and TRBJ2-5, with D possibly being TRBD1 (6 bases). The CDR3 contains 13 residues. CDR1 SQVTM and CDR2 ANQGSEA come from the germline V gene. V lost 7 bases and J 5 bases, leaving 17 bases between the germline ends. The CDR3 sequence: CSAAPGADETQYF. In DNA form, the CDR3 reads TGCAGCGCCGCCCCAGGGGCGGATGAGACCCAGTACTTC.

The CDR3 coding sequence is TGTGCCAGCAGTTCGTCCAGCGGGGGAAAGCAAGAGACCCAGTACTTC. It encodes CASSSSSGGKQETQYF. V gene TRBV6-2 or TRBV6-3 combines with J gene TRBJ2-5; 8 positions agree with TRBD2. Germline V gene data show CDR1 as MNHEY and CDR2 as SVGEGT. The CDR3 contains 16 residues. Unmatched junction bases numbered 9, after V lost 4 bases and J lost 2 bases.

This clone turned up a few times. The chain carries TRBV7-9 and TRBJ1-2, with 7 bases identical to TRBD1. The CDR3 sequence is 13 residues long. V lost 3 bases, J lost 3 bases, and 1 base stayed unmatched. In germline, CDR1 is SEHNR, CDR2 FQNEAQ (reference sequence). The CDR3 protein is CASSFTGDYGYTF. The CDR3 DNA is TGTGCCAGCAGCTTTACAGGGGACTATGGCTACACCTTC.

The J gene is TRBJ1-5, the V gene TRBV7-9, with D uncertain. CDR1 and CDR2 (germline): SEHNR, FQNEAQ (reference sequence). There are 14 residues in the CDR3. V was clipped by 6 bases and J by 0 bases, with 9 bases between them. The chain's CDR3 is CASSGGYSNQPQHF. For the CDR3, the DNA is TGTGCCAGCAGTGGAGGATATAGCAATCAGCCCCAGCATTTT.

This clone was seen once. The chain combines TRBV5-1 with TRBJ2-1; TRBD2 matches at 8 bases. The germline V gene has CDR1 SGHRS and CDR2 YFSETQ. The CDR3 totals 15 residues. V trimming: 3 bases; J trimming: 5 bases; junction bases outside the gene matches: 7. DNA of the CDR3: TGCGCCAGCAGCTCCAGCGGGGGAATGAACAATGAGCAGTTCTTC. It specifies CASSSSGGMNNEQFF.

This rearrangement joins TRBV24-1 to TRBJ2-1; perhaps TRBD1 as D (8 bases). V gave up 5 bases and J gave up 6 bases, with 19 bases separating them. The CDR3 is 16 amino acids. Germline V gene data show CDR1 as KGHDR and CDR2 as SFDVKD. Here the CDR3 DNA reads TGTGCCACCAGTGTGGGAGGGATTACAGGGGGCAATGAGCAGTTCTTC. Its translation: CATSVGGITGGNEQFF.

V gene TRBV24-1 combines with J gene TRBJ2-1, with D tentatively TRBD2 (6 bases). There are 16 residues in the CDR3. Germline CDR1 and CDR2: KGHDR and SFDVKD. Trimming took off 3 bases at V and 6 bases at J, with 17 bases between the two ends. This CDR3 is CATSDAGTQRRNEQFF. CDR3 coding DNA: TGTGCCACCAGTGATGCGGGGACTCAAAGACGCAATGAGCAGTTCTTC.

The rearrangement uses TRBV27 and TRBJ2-7; D not certain. CDR3 size: 13 residues. The germline V gene has CDR1 MNHEY and CDR2 SMNVEV (reference sequence). V lost 7 bases and J 1 base, leaving 11 bases between the germline ends. Here the CDR3 DNA reads TGTGCCAGCAAGGAGACTGGTTCCTACGAGCAGTACTTC. The encoded protein is CASKETGSYEQYF.